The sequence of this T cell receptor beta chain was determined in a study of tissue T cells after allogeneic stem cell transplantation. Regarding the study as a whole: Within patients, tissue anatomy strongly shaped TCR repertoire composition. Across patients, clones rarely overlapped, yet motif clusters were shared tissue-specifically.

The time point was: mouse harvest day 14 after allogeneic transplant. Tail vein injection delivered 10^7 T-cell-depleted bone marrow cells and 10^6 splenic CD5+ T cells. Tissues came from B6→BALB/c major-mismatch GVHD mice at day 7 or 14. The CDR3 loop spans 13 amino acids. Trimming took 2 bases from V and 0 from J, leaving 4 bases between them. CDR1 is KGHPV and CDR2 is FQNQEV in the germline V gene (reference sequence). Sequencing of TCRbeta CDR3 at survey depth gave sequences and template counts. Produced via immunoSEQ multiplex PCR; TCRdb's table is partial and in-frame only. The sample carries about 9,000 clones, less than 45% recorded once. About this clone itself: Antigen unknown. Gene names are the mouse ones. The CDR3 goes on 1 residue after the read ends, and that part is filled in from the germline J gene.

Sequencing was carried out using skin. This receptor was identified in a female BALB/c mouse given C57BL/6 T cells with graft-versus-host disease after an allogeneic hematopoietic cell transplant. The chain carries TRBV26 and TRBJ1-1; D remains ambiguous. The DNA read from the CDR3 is TGTGCCAGCAGTCTGAGGCAGAACACAGAAGTCTTC. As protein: CASSLRQNTEVF. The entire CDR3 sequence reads CASSLRQNTEVFF.